This TCR beta chain emerged from a study of blood T cell repertoires in COVID-19. Study details: Material from acute and convalescent COVID-19 was sourced from the United States, Italy and Spain. T cells, B-cell-depleted T cells, or PBMCs supplied cDNA or gDNA.

As handled by the study authors: From reference gene primer amplification, estimates of nucleated cell counts were derived. The table came from immunoSEQ multiplex PCR; TCRdb's copy has only in-frame clones and leaves some out. D and trimming come from the DNA, and the V and J calls and clone size come from that table. The sample lists 96,000 or so clones, 75% to 85% occurring once. Germline V gene data show CDR1 as SEHNR and CDR2 as FQNEAQ (reference sequence). The CDR3 is 14 amino acids. The germline V and J ends were trimmed by 5 bases and 3 bases, with 13 bases remaining between them. The sample consisted of peripheral blood. The V gene is TRBV7-9, the J gene TRBJ1-1, with D perhaps matching TRBD1 (6 bases). The sequence was obtained from a man at least 80 years old with COVID-19, enrolled during active disease. The CDR3 nucleotides read TGTGCCAGCAGCGACCTACAGGGATACACTGAAGCTTTCTTT. This gives the protein CASSDLQGYTEAFF.